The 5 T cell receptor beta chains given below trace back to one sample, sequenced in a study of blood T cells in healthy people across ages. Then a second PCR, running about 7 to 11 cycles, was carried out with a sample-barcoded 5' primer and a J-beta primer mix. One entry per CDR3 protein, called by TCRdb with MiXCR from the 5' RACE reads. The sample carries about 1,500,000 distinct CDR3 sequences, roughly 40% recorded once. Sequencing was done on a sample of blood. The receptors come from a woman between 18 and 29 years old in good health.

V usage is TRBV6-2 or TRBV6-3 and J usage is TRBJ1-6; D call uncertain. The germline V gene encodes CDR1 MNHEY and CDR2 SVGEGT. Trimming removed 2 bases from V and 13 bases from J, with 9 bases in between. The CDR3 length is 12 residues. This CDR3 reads CASSYRSPPLHF. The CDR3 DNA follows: TGTGCCAGCAGTTACCGCTCGCCTCCCCTCCACTTT.

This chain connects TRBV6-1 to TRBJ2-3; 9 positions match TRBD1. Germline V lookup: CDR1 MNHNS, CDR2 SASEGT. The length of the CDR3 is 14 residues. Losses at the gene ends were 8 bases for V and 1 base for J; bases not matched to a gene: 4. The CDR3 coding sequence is TGTGCCAGCCTCCGGGACAGGGGCACAGATACGCAGTATTTT. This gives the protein CASLRDRGTDTQYF.

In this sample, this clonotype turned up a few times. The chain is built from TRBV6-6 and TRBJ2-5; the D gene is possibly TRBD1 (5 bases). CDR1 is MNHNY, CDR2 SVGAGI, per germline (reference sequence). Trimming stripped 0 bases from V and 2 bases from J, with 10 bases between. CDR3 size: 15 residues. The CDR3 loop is CASSYSVGVQETQYF. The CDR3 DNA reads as TGTGCCAGCAGTTACTCCGTAGGGGTGCAAGAGACCCAGTACTTC.

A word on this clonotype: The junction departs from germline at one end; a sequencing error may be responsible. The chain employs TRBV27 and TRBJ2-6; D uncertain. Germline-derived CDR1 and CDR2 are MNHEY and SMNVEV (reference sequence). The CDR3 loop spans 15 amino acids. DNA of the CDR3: TGTGCCTGCAGTTTATGGAAGTCTGGGGCCAACGTCCTGACTTTC. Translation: CACSLWKSGANVLTF.

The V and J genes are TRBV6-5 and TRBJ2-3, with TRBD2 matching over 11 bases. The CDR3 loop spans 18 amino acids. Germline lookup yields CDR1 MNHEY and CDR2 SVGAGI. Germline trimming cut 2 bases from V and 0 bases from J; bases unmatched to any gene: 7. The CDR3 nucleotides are TGTGCCAGCAGTTACATACTAGCGGGGGATTCTAGCACAGATACGCAGTATTTT. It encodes CASSYILAGDSSTDTQYF.